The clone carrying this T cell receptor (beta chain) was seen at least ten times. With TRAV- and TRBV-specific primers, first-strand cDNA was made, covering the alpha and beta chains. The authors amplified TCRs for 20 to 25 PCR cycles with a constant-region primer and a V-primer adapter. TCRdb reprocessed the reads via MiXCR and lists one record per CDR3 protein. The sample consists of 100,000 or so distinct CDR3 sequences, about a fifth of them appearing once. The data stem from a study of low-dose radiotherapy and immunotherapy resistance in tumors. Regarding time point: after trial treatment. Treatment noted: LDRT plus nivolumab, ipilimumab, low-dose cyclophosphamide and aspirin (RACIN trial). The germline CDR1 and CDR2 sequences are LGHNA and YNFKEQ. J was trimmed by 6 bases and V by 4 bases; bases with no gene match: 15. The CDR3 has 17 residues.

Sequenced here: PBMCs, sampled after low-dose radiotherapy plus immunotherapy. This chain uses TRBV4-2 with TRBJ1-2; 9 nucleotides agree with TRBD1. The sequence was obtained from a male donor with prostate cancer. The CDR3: CASSPPGIDGTGNGYTF. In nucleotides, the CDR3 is TGTGCCAGCAGCCCCCCGGGGATAGATGGGACAGGGAATGGCTACACCTTC.